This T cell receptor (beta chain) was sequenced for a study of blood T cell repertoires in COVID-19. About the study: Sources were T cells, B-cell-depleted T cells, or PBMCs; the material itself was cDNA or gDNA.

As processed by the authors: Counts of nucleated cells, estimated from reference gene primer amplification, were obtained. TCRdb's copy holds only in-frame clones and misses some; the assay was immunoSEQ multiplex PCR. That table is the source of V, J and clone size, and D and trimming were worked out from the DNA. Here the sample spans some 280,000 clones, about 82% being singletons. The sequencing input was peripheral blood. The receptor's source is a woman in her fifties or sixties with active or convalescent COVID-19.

This chain's CDR3 is CAWSPGSSTVEQYF. The DNA for the CDR3 is TGTGCCTGGAGTCCAGGTTCATCGACGGTCGAGCAGTACTTC. The gene calls are TRBV30 and TRBJ2-7; D is undetermined. Germline V gene data show CDR1 as GTSNPN and CDR2 as SVGIG (reference sequence). The CDR3 contains 14 residues. V lost 2 bases to trimming and J lost 6 bases, with 17 bases between them.